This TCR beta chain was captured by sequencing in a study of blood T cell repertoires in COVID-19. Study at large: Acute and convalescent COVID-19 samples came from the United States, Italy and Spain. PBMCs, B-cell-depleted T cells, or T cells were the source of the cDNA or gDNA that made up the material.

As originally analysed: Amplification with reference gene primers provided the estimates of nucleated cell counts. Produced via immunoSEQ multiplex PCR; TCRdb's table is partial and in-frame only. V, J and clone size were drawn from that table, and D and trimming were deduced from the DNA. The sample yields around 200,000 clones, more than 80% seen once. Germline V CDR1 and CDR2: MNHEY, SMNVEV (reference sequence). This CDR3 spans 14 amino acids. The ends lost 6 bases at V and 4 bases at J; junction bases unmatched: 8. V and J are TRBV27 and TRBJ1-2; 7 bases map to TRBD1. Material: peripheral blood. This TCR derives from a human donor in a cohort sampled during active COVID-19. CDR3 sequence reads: CASSPWTGRYGYTF. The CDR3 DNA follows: TGTGCCAGCAGCCCCTGGACAGGCCGCTATGGCTACACCTTC.